This TCR beta chain was captured in a study of tumor-infiltrating lymphocytes in primary liver carcinoma. Worth noting for this clonotype: What it binds is not known.

Priming with a constant-region primer yielded TCR beta cDNA from about 510 ng total RNA. Library construction for TCR beta comprised three nested multiplex PCR rounds performed with slightly modified ARM-PCR. Running 10 cycles apiece, the first two PCR rounds relied on TRBV1-TRBV30 forward primers together with a C-beta reverse primer. Via MiXCR, TCRdb re-called the multiplex PCR reads, giving one row per CDR3 protein. This table holds approximately 79,000 distinct CDR3 sequences, roughly three quarters found once. Study-wide findings and caveats: Only about 7.5-24% of top clones showed up in all five tumor regions. Pairs comparing tumor with adjacent tissue or blood overlapped less than pairs drawn from tumor regions. Blood trailed tumors significantly in top-250-clone fraction (p = 0.039).

V was shortened by 3 bases and J by 8 bases, with 31 bases between the two germline ends. CDR1 is SGHKS, CDR2 YYEKEE, per germline (reference sequence). The CDR3 length is 19 residues. RNA and DNA were co-extracted from around 20-30 mg of unsorted bulk tissue. Tumors were each sampled at five separate regions. The origin of this receptor is a man aged 35 to 55 with primary liver carcinoma and hepatitis B virus infection. Sample: liver tumor tissue from sampling region 4. Noted subset: tumor region T4, right-lateral pole. J is TRBJ2-3 and V is TRBV5-5; D possibly corresponds to TRBD2 (6 bases). The CDR3 bases are TGTGCCAGCAGCTGGCTCCACGCTGAACCGGGACTCCCTATGGGTACGCAGTATTTT. It is translated as CASSWLHAEPGLPMGTQYF.